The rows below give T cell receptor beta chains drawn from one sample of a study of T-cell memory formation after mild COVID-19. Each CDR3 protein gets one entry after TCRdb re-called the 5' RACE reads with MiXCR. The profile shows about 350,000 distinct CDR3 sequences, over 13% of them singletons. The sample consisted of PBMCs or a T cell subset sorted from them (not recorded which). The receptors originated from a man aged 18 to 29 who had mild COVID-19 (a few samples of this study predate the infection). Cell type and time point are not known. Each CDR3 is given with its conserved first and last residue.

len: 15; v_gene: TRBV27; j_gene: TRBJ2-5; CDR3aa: CASSSPAGAEETQYF
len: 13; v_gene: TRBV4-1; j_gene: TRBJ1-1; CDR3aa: CASKRGASTEAFF
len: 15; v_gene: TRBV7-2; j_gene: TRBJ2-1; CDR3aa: CASSFEGYVYNEQFF
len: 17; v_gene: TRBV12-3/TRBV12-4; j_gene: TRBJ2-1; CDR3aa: CASSPIWTSGGRGEQFF
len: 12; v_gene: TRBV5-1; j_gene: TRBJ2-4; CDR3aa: CASSQGQGAEYF
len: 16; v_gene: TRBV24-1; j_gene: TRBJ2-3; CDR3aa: CATSPGTRGSTDTQYF
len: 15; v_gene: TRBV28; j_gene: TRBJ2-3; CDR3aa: CASSLPLAGGDTQYF
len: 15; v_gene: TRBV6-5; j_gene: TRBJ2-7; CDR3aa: CASSDIAGGYYEQYF
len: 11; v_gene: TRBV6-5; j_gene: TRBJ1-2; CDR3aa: CASRQGGGYTF
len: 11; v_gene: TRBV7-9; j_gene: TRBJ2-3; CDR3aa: CASKGTDTQYF
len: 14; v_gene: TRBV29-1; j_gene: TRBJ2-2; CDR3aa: CSVAARADTGELFF
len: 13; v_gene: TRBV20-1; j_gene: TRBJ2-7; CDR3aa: CSAAKAGSYEQYF
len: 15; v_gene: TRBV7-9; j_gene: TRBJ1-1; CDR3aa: CASSLVSGANTEAFF
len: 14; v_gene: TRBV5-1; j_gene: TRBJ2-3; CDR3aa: CASSLGQGPDTQYF
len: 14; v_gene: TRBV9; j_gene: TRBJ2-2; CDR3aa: CASSWLADTGELFF
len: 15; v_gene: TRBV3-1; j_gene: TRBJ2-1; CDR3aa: CASSQDSPVYNEQFF